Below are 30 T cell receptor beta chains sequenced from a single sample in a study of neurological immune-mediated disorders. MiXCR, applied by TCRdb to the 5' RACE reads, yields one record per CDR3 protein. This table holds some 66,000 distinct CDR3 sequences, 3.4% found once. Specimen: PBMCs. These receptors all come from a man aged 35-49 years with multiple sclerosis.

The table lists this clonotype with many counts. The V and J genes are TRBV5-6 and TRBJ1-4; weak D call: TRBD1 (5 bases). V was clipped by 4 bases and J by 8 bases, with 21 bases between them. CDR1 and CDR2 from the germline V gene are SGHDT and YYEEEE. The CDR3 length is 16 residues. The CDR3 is CASSPRDHYLGEKLFF. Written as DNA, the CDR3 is TGTGCCAGCAGCCCGAGGGACCACTACCTGGGGGAAAAACTGTTTTTT.

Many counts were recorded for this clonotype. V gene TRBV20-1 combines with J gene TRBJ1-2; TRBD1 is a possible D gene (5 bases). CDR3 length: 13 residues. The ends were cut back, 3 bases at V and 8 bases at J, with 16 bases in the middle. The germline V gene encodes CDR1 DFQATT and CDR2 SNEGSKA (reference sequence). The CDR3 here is CSASVGHGVGYTF. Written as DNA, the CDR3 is TGCAGTGCTAGTGTCGGACACGGGGTGGGCTACACCTTC.

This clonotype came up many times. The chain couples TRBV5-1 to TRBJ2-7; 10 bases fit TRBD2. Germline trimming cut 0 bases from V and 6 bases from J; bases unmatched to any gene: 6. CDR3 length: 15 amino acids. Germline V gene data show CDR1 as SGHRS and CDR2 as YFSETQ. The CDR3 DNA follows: TGCGCCAGCAGCTTGGTAGCGGGGGGTCATTCCGAGCAGTACTTC. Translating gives CASSLVAGGHSEQYF.

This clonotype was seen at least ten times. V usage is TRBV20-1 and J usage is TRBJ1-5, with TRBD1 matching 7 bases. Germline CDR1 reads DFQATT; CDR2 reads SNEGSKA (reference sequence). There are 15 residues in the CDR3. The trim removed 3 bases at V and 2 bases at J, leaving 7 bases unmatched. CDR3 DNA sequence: TGCAGTGCTAGTAGGTCGGGGACAGGCAATCAGCCCCAGCATTTT. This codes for CSASRSGTGNQPQHF.

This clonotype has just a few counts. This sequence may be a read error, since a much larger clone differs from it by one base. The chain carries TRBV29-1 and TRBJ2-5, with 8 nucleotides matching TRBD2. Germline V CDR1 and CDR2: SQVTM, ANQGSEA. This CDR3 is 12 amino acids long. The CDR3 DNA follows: TGCAGCGCCCCACTAGCGGCAGAGAACCAGTACTTC. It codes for CSAPLAAENQYF.

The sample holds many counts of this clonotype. The CDR3, as DNA: TGTGCCAGCGGCCAGGGGTCATATGGCTACACCTTC. This encodes CASGQGSYGYTF. V usage is TRBV12-3 or TRBV12-4 and J usage is TRBJ1-2; D possibly corresponds to TRBD1 (6 bases). V was cut by 8 bases and J by 5 bases, with 12 bases left in between. The CDR3 consists of 12 residues.

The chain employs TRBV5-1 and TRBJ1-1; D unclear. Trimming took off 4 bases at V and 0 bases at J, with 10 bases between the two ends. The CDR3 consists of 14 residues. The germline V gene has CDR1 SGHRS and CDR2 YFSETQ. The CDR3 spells CASSHQPVNTEAFF. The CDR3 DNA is TGCGCCAGCAGCCATCAACCGGTGAACACTGAAGCTTTCTTT. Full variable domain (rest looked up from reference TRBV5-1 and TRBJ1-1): KAGVTQTPRYLIKTRGQQVTLSCSPISGHRSVSWYQQTPGQGLQFLFEYFSETQRNKGNFPGRFSGRQFSNSRSEMNVSTLELGDSALYLCASSHQPVNTEAFFGQGTRLTVV.

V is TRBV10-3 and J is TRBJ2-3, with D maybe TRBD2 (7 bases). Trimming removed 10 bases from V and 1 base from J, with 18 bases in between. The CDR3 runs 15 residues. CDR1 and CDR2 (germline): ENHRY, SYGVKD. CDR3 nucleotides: TGTGCCACTATAGGAAGGGGGGGCGGCACAGATACGCAGTATTTT. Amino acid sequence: CATIGRGGGTDTQYF.

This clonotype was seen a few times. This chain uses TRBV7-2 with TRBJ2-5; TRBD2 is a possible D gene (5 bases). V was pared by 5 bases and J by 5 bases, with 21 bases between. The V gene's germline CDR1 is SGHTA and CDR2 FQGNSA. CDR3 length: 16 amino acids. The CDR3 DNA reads TGTGCCAGCAGCCCATCCGCTGGGTCCAGAGGGGAGACCCAGTACTTC. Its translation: CASSPSAGSRGETQYF.

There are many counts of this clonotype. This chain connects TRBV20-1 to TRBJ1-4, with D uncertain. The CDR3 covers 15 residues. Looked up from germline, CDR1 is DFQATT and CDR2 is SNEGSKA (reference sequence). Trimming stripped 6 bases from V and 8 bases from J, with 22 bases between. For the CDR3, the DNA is TGCAGTGCCCGGGTCAACGGGCTCCTGAACGAAAAACTGTTTTTT. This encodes CSARVNGLLNEKLFF.

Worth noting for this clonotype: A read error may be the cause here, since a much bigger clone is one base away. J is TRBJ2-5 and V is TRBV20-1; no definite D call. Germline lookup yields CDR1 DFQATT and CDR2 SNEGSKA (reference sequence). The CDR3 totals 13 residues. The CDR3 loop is CSAHLSGQENQYF. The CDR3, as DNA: TGCAGTGCTCACCTCAGTGGTCAAGAGAACCAGTACTTC.

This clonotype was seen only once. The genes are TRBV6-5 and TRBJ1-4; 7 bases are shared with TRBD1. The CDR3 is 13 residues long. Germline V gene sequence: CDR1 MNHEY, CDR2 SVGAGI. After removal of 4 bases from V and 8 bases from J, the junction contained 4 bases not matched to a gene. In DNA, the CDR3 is TGTGCCAGCAGTTCCGGGACAGTCGAAAAACTGTTTTTT. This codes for CASSSGTVEKLFF.

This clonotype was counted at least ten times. In nucleotides, the CDR3 is TGTGCCAGCAGTCGGACTAGCGGGGGAGAGACCCAGTACTTC. This translates into CASSRTSGGETQYF. The chain employs TRBV27 and TRBJ2-5; 13 bases agree with TRBD2. Unmatched junction bases numbered 1, after V lost 5 bases and J lost 4 bases. The CDR3 consists of 14 residues. Per the germline V gene, CDR1 is MNHEY and CDR2 is SMNVEV (reference sequence).

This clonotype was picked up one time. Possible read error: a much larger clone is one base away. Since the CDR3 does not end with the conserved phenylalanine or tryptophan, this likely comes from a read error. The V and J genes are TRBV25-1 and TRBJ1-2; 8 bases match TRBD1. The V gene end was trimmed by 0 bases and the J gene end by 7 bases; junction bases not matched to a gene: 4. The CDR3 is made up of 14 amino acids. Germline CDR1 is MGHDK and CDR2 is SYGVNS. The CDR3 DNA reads TGTGCCAGCAGTGAATATCGGCAGGGGGCTGGCTACACCTGC. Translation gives CASSEYRQGAGYTC.

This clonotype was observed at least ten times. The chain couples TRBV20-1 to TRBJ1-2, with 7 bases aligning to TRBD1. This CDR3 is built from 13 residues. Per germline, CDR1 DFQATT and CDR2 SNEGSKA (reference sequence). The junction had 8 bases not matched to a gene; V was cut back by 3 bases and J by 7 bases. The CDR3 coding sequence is TGCAGTGCTAGTAGAGGGGGCGACTCTGGCTACACCTTC. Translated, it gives CSASRGGDSGYTF.

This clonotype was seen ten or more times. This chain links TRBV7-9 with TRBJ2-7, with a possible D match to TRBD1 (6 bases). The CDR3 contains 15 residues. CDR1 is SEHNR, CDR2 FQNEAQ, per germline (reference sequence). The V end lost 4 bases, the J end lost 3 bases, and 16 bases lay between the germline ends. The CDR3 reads CASSSSHREVYEQYF. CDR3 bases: TGTGCCAGCAGCTCCTCGCACAGGGAAGTCTACGAGCAGTACTTC.

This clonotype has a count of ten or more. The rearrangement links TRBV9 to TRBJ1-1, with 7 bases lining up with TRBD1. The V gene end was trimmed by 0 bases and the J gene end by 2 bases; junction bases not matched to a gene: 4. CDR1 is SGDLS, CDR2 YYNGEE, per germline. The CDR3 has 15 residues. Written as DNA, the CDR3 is TGTGCCAGCAGCGTAGAGACAGGGCCAAACACTGAAGCTTTCTTT. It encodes CASSVETGPNTEAFF.

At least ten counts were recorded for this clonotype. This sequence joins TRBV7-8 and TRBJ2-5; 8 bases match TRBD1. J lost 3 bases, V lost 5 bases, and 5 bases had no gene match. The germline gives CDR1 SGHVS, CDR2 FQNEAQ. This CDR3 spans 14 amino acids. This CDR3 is CASSRKDREETQYF. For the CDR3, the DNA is TGTGCCAGCAGCAGAAAGGACAGGGAAGAGACCCAGTACTTC.

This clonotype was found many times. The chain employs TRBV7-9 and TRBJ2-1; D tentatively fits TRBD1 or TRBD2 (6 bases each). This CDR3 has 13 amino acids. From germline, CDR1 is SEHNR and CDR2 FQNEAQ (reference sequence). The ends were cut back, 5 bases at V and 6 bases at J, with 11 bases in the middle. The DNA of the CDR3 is TGTGCCAGCAGCCCGGGGGCCTCCAATGAGCAGTTCTTC. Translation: CASSPGASNEQFF.

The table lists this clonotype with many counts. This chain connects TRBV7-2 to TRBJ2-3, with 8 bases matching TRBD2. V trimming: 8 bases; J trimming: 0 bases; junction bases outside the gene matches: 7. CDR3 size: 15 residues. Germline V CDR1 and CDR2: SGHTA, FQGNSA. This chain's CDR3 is CASLKSGGSTDTQYF. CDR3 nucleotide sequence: TGTGCCAGCCTTAAAAGCGGGGGAAGCACAGATACGCAGTATTTT.

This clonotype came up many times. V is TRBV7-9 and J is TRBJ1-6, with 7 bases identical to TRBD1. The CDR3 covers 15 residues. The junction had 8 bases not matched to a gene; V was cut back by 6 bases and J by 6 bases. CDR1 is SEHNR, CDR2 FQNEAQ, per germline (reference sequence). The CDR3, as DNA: TGTGCCAGCAGGTCCCGGGACAGCCGTAATTCACCCCTCCACTTT. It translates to CASRSRDSRNSPLHF.

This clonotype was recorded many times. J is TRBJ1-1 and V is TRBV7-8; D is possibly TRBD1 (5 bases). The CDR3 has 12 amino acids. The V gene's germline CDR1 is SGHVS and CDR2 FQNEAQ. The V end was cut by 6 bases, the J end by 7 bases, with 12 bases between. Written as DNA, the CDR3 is TGTGCCAGCAGAATTCATGACAGTGAAGCTTTCTTT. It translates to CASRIHDSEAFF.

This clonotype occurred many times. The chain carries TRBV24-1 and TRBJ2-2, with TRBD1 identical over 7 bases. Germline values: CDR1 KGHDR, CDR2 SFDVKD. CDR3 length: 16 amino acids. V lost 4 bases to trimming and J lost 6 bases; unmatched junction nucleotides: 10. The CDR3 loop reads CATSDRRQGLAGELFF. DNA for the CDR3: TGTGCCACCAGTGACCGTCGACAGGGCTTAGCCGGGGAGCTGTTTTTT.

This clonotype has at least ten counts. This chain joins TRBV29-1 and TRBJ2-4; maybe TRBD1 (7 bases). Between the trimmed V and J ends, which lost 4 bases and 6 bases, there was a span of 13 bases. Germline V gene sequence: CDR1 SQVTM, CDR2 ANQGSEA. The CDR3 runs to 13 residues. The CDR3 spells CSVGGQGGNIQYF. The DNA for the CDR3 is TGCAGCGTTGGAGGTCAGGGGGGAAACATTCAGTACTTC.

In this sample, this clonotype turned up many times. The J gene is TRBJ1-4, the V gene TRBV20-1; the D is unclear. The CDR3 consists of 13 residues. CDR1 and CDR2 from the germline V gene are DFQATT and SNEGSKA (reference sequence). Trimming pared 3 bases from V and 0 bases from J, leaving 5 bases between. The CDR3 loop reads CSARRSTNEKLFF. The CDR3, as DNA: TGCAGTGCTAGGAGATCAACTAATGAAAAACTGTTTTTT.

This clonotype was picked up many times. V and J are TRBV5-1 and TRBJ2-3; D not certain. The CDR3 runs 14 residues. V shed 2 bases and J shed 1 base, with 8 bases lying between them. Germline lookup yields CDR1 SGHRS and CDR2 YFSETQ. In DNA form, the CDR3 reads TGCGCCAGCAGCTTTCGGCAGGGCACAGATACGCAGTATTTT. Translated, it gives CASSFRQGTDTQYF.

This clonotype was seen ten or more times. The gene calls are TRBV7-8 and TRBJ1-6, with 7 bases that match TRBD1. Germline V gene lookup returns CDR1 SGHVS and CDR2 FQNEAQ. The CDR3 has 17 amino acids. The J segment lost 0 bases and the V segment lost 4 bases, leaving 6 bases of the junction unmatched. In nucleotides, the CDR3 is TGTGCCAGCAGCTCCGACAGGGTTAGCTCCTATAATTCACCCCTCCACTTT. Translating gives CASSSDRVSSYNSPLHF. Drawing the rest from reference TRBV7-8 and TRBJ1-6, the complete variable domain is GAGVSQSPRYKVAKRGQDVALRCDPISGHVSLFWYQQALGQGPEFLTYFQNEAQLDKSGLPSDRFFAERPEGSVSTLKIQRTQQEDSAVYLCASSSDRVSSYNSPLHFGNGTRLTVT.

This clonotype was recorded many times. The CDR3 spells CASSPPGLTPDELFF. DNA for the CDR3: TGTGCCAGCTCACCTCCCGGACTCACCCCGGACGAGCTGTTTTTT. The chain employs TRBV18 and TRBJ2-2; perhaps TRBD2 as D (5 bases). The V end lost 3 bases, the J end lost 11 bases, and 19 bases lay between the germline ends. Per the germline V gene, CDR1 is KGHSH and CDR2 is LQKENI. The CDR3 is 15 residues long.

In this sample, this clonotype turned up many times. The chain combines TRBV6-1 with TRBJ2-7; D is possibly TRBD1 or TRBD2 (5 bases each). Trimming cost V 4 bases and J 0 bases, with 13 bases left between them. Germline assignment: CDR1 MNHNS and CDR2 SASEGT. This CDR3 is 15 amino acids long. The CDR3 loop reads CASSGGAGSSYEQYF. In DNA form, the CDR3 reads TGTGCCAGCAGTGGAGGGGCGGGTAGCTCCTACGAGCAGTACTTC.

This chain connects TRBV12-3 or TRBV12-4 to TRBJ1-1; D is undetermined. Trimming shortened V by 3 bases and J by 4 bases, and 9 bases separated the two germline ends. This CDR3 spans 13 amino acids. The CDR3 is CASSLRQITEAFF. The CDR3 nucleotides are TGTGCCAGCAGTTTGAGGCAGATCACTGAAGCTTTCTTT.